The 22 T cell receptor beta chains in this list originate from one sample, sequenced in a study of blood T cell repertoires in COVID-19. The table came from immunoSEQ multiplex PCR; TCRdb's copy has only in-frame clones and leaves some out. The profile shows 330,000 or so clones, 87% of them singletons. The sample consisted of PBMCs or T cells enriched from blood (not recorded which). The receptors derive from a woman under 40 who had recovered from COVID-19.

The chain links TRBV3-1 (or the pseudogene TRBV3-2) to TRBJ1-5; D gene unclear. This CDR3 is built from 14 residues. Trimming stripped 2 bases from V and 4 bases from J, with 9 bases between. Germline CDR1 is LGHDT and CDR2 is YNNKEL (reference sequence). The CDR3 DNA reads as TGTGCCAGCAGCCAAAATGCTATAAATCAGCCCCAGCATTTT. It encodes CASSQNAINQPQHF.

CDR3 amino acids: CASTEGSSYEQYF. CDR3 bases: TGTGCCAGTACTGAGGGCTCATCCTACGAGCAGTACTTC. The V and J genes are TRBV10-3 and TRBJ2-7; maybe TRBD2 (5 bases). Trimming cost V 10 bases and J 1 base, with 14 bases left between them. The CDR3 is 13 residues long. CDR1 is ENHRY and CDR2 is SYGVKD in the germline V gene.

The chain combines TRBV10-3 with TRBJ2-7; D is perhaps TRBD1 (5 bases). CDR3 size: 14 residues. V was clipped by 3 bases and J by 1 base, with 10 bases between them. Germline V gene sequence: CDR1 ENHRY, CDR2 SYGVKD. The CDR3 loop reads CAISDQGMSYEQYF. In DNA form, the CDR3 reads TGTGCCATCAGTGATCAGGGAATGTCCTACGAGCAGTACTTC.

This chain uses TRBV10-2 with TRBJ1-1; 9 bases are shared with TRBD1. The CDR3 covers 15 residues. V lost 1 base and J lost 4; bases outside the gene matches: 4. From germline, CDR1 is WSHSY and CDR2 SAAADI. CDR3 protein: CASSEWTGAGTEAFF. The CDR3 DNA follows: TGCGCCAGCAGTGAGTGGACAGGGGCCGGCACTGAAGCTTTCTTT.

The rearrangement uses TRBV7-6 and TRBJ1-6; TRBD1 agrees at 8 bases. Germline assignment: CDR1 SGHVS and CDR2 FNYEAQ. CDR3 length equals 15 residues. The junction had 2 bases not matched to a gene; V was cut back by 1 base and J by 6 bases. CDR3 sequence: CASSLGTGINSPLHF. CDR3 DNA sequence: TGTGCCAGCAGCTTAGGGACAGGGATTAATTCACCCCTCCACTTT.

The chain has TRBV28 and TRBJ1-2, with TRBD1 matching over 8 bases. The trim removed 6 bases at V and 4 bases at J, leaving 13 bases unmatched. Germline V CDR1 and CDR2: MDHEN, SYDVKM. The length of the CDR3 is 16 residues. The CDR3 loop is CASSPSSGQAVYGYTF. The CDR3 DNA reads TGTGCCAGCAGCCCTTCCTCGGGACAGGCAGTCTATGGCTACACCTTC.

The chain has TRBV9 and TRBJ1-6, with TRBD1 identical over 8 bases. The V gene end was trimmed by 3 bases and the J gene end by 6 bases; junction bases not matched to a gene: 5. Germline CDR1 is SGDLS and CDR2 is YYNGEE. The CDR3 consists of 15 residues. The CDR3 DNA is TGTGCCAGCAGCGAGAGGACAGGGACTAATTCACCCCTCCACTTT. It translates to CASSERTGTNSPLHF.

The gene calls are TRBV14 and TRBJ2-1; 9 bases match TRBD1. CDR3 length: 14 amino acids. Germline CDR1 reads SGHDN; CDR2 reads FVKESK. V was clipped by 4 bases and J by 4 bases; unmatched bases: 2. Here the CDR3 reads CASSPGQGYNEQFF. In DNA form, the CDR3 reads TGTGCCAGCAGCCCGGGACAGGGATACAATGAGCAGTTCTTC.

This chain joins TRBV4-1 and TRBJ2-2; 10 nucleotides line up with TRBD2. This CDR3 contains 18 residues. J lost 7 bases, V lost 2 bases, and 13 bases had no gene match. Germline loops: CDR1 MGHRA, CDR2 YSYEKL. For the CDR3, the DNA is TGCGCCAGCAGCCAAACCCTAGCGGGAGAGGGTGGTAGCGGGGAGCTGTTTTTT. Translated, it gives CASSQTLAGEGGSGELFF.

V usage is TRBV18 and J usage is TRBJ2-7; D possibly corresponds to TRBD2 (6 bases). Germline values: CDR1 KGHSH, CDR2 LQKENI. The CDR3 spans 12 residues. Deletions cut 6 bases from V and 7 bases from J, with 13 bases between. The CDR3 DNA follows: TGTGCCAGCTCCCTCTCGACTAGGGAGCAGTACTTC. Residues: CASSLSTREQYF.

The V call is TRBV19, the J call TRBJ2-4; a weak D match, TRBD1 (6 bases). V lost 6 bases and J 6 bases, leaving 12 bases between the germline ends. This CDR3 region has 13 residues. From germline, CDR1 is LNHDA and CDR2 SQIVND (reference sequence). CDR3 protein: CASRNRDPNIQYF. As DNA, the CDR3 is TGTGCCAGTAGGAACAGGGATCCAAACATTCAGTACTTC.

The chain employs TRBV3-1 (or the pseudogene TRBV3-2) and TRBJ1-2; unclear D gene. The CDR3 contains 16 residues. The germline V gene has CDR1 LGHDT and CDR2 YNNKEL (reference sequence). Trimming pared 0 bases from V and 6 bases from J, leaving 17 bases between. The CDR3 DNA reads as TGTGCCAGCAGCCAAGATTCTGGCAGCCCGAGGGATGGCTACACCTTC. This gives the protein CASSQDSGSPRDGYTF.

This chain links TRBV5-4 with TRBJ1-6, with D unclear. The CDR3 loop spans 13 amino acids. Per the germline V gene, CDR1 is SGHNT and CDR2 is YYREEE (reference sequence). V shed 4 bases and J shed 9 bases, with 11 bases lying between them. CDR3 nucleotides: TGTGCCAGCAGCGCCGAGTTCTTTTCACCCCTCCACTTT. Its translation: CASSAEFFSPLHF.

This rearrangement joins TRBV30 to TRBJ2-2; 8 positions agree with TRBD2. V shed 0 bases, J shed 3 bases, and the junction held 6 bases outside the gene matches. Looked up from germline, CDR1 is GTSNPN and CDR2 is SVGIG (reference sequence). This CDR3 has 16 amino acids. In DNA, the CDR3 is TGTGCCTGGAGTGTGGCGGGGGGTGGGTACACCGGGGAGCTGTTTTTT. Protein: CAWSVAGGGYTGELFF.

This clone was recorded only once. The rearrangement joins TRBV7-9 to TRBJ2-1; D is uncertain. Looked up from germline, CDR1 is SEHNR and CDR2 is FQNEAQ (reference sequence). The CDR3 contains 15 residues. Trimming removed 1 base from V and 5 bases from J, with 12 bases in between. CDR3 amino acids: CASSLVGSLDNEQFF. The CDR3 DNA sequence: TGTGCCAGCAGCTTAGTTGGTAGCCTGGACAATGAGCAGTTCTTC.

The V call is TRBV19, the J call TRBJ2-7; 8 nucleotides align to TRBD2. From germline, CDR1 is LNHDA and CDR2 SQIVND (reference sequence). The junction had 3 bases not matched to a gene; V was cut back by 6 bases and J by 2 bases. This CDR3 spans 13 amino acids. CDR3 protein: CASSRGGTYEQYF. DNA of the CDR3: TGTGCCAGTAGCCGCGGGGGGACCTACGAGCAGTACTTC.

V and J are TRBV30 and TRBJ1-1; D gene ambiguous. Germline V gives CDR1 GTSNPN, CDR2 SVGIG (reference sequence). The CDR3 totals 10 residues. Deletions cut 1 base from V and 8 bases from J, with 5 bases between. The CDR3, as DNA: TGTGCCTGGAGTGAGGAGGAAGCTTTCTTT. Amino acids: CAWSEEEAFF. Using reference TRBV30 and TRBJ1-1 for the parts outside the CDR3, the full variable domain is SQTIHQWPATLVQPVGSPLSLECTVEGTSNPNLYWYRQAAGRGLQLLFYSVGIGQISSEVPQNLSASRPQDRQFILSSKKLLLSDSGFYLCAWSEEEAFFGQGTRLTVV.

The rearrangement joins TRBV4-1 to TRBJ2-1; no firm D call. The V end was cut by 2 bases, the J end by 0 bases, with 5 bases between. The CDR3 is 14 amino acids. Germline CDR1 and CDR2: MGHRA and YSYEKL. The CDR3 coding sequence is TGCGCCAGCAGCCAATATAGCTCCTACAATGAGCAGTTCTTC. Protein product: CASSQYSSYNEQFF.

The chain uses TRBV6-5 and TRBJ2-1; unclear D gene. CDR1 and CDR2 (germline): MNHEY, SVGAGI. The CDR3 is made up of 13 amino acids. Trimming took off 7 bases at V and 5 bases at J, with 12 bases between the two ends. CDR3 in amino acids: CASKEYENNEQFF. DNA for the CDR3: TGTGCCAGCAAGGAGTATGAGAACAATGAGCAGTTCTTC.

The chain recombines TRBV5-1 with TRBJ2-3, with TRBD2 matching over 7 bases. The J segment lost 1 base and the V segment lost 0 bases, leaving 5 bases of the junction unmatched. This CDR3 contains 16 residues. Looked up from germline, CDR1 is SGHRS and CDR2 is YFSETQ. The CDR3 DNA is TGCGCCAGCAGCTTGGGAGTGGGAGGGCGCACAGATACGCAGTATTTT. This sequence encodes CASSLGVGGRTDTQYF. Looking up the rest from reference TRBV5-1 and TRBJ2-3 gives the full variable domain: KAGVTQTPRYLIKTRGQQVTLSCSPISGHRSVSWYQQTPGQGLQFLFEYFSETQRNKGNFPGRFSGRQFSNSRSEMNVSTLELGDSALYLCASSLGVGGRTDTQYFGPGTRLTVL.

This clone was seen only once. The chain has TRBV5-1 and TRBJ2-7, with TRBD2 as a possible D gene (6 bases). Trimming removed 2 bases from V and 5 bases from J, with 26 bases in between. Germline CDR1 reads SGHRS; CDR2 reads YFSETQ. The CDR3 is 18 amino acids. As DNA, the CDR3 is TGCGCCAGCAGCTTTTTGGCACTCGGGACTTTCCCCGGGAACGAGCAGTACTTC. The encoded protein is CASSFLALGTFPGNEQYF.

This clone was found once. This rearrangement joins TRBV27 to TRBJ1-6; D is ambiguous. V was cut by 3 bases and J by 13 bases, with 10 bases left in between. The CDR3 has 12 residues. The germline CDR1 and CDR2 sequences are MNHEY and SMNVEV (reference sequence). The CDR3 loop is CASSFEGGPLHF. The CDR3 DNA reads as TGTGCCAGCAGTTTCGAGGGTGGGCCCCTCCACTTT.